This TCR beta chain was recorded in a study of OX40 agonist ivuxolimab in advanced cancers. Study context: The patients' treatment was ivuxolimab, an agonistic anti-OX40 (CD134) antibody. Ivuxolimab was administered intravenously to patients at 0.01 to 10 mg/kg every 2 weeks. Of the patients, three showed partial responses, one with hepatocellular carcinoma and two with cutaneous melanoma.

V was cut by 5 bases and J by 4 bases, with 15 bases left in between. The CDR3 sequence is 14 residues long. The germline CDR1 and CDR2 sequences are SNHLY and FYNNEI. The sampling schedule covered blood at baseline, cycle 4 day 1, and cycle 7 day 1. Clones were sequenced by immunoSEQ multiplex PCR, and TCRdb holds only the in-frame ones, with some missing. The table lists approximately 70,000 clones, over 70% of them singletons. The specimen was CD4+ or CD8+ T cells sorted from blood, collected in a trial of the OX40 agonist ivuxolimab. The source of this sequence is an adult with an advanced solid tumor such as melanoma, head and neck, liver or kidney cancer. The V call is TRBV2, the J call TRBJ2-7; D tentatively fits TRBD1 or TRBD2 (5 bases each). Here the CDR3 DNA reads TGTGCCAGCAGTCCTCATGGGGGAAGGTACGAGCAGTACTTC. It yields the protein CASSPHGGRYEQYF.